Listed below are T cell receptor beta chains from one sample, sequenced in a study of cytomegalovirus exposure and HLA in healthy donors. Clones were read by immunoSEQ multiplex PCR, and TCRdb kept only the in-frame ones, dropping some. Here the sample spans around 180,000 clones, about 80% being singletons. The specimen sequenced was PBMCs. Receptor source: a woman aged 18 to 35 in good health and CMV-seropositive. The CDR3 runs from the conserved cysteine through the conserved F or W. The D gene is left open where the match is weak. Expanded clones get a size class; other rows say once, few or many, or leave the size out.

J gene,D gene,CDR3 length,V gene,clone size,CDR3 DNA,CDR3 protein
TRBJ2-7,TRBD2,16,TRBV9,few,TGTGCCAGCAGCGCTACCGGGACTAGGGGTCGCGACGAGCAGTACTTC,CASSATGTRGRDEQYF
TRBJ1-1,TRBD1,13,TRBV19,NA,TGTGCCAGTAGTAGGACAGGGCCTGCGTCAGCTTTCTTT,CASSRTGPASAFF
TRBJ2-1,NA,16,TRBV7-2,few,TGTGCCAGCAGCTTAGTGAGGGTTGGGGGGAAGCATGAGCAGTTCTTC,CASSLVRVGGKHEQFF
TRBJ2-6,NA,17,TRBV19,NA,TGTGCCAGTACCCAGTGGGGGGGCCTAGGTGGGGCCAACGTCCTGACTTTC,CASTQWGGLGGANVLTF
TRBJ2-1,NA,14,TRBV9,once,TGTGCCAGCAGCGTAGTAGTCTCCTACAATGAGCAGTTCTTC,CASSVVVSYNEQFF
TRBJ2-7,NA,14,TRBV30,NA,TGTGCCTGGAGCTTAAGGGGGTTTCGGGACGAGCAGTACTTC,CAWSLRGFRDEQYF
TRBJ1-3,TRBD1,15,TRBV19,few,TGTGCCAGTAGCCGGGGACAGCTCTCTGGAAACACCATATATTTT,CASSRGQLSGNTIYF
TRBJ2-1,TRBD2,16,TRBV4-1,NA,TGCGCCAGCAGCGGGCGGGGGGGCGTTTCCTACAATGAGCAGTTCTTC,CASSGRGGVSYNEQFF
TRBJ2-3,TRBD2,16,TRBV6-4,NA,TGTGCCAGCAGTCCCAGGACTAGCGGGGGGGCAGATACGCAGTATTTT,CASSPRTSGGADTQYF
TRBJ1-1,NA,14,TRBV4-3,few,TGCGCCAGCAGCCCGACAGCTCTGAACACTGAAGCTTTCTTT,CASSPTALNTEAFF
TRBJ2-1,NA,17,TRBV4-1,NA,TGCGCCAGCAGCCAGATTCGACGGGGGGCCCGTAGGTCTGAGCAGTTCTTC,CASSQIRRGARRSEQFF